This is a list of T cell receptor beta chains from one sample in a study of cytomegalovirus exposure and HLA in healthy donors. The table came from immunoSEQ multiplex PCR; TCRdb's copy has only in-frame clones and leaves some out. The sample records 130,000 or so clones, around 74% being singletons. Sequencing was performed on PBMCs. These receptors were taken from a man aged 40-55 years in good health and CMV-seropositive. Each CDR3 is given with its conserved first and last residue. Fields, in order: J gene, V gene, clone size, D gene, CDR3 protein, CDR3 DNA. The D gene is left open where the match is weak. Only some rows state a clone size, as once, few, many or a class for expanded clones.

j_gene: TRBJ1-5; v_gene: TRBV10-3; abundance: few; d_gene: NA; CDR3aa: CAISDHSNQPQHF; CDR3nt: TGTGCCATCAGTGACCATAGCAATCAGCCCCAGCATTTT
j_gene: TRBJ2-6; v_gene: TRBV7-2; abundance: NA; d_gene: TRBD2; CDR3aa: CASSFSGTIGTGANVLTF; CDR3nt: TGTGCCAGCAGCTTCTCCGGGACTATCGGTACGGGGGCCAACGTCCTGACTTTC
j_gene: TRBJ1-1; v_gene: TRBV6-5; abundance: NA; d_gene: NA; CDR3aa: CASGNRVGGAEAFF; CDR3nt: TGTGCCAGCGGAAACAGGGTGGGAGGGGCTGAAGCTTTCTTT
j_gene: TRBJ2-2; v_gene: TRBV29-1; abundance: NA; d_gene: TRBD2; CDR3aa: CSVWRPTSGSSTGELFF; CDR3nt: TGCAGCGTTTGGCGGCCCACTAGCGGGAGTTCAACCGGGGAGCTGTTTTTT
j_gene: TRBJ2-1; v_gene: TRBV19; abundance: NA; d_gene: NA; CDR3aa: CASGFNEQFF; CDR3nt: TGTGCCAGTGGCTTCAATGAGCAGTTCTTC
j_gene: TRBJ2-3; v_gene: TRBV5-1; abundance: NA; d_gene: NA; CDR3aa: CASSSSGTNLADTQYF; CDR3nt: TGCGCCAGCAGCTCATCCGGGACAAACCTCGCCGATACGCAGTATTTT
j_gene: TRBJ2-3; v_gene: TRBV28; abundance: NA; d_gene: TRBD2; CDR3aa: CASSFTLKSGRVADTQYF; CDR3nt: TGTGCCAGCAGTTTTACCCTCAAGAGCGGGAGGGTGGCAGATACGCAGTATTTT
j_gene: TRBJ1-2; v_gene: TRBV19; abundance: NA; d_gene: TRBD1; CDR3aa: CASSNARTGGHYGYTF; CDR3nt: TGTGCCAGTAGTAACGCCCGGACAGGGGGCCACTATGGCTACACCTTC
j_gene: TRBJ2-2; v_gene: TRBV5-4; abundance: few; d_gene: TRBD2; CDR3aa: CASSYGLAGANTGELFF; CDR3nt: TGTGCCAGCAGCTACGGACTAGCGGGGGCGAACACCGGGGAGCTGTTTTTT
j_gene: TRBJ2-7; v_gene: TRBV2; abundance: NA; d_gene: TRBD1; CDR3aa: CASSPDRGRNYEQYF; CDR3nt: TGTGCCAGCAGCCCCGACAGGGGCCGAAACTACGAGCAGTACTTC
j_gene: TRBJ1-2; v_gene: TRBV7-2; abundance: NA; d_gene: TRBD1; CDR3aa: CASSPNRGPNYGYTF; CDR3nt: TGTGCCAGCAGCCCGAACAGGGGGCCTAACTATGGCTACACCTTC